The sequence of this T cell receptor beta chain was determined in a study of T cell repertoires in cytomegalovirus infection. Findings and limits, study-wide: Clonotype analysis showed dominance of the ex vivo response by HLA-C-restricted CMV-specific TCR beta clonotypes. Summed frequency of shared TCR beta families picked out CMV carriers who also had the relevant HLA.

This clonotype was detected only a few times. Its antigen remains unknown. The germline V gene encodes CDR1 LNHDA and CDR2 SQIVND (reference sequence). This CDR3 has 17 residues. Trimming cost V 5 bases and J 4 bases; bases outside gene matches: 12. TCRdb re-called the reads with MiXCR, one entry per CDR3 protein. The sample lists 700,000 to 850,000 distinct CDR3 sequences, about 33% occurring once. The sequencing used cultured CD8+ T cells from PBMCs, collected from culture after CMV antigen stimulation. The V and J genes are TRBV19 and TRBJ1-5; 9 nucleotides agree with TRBD1. The sequence derives from a human donor in good health (CMV status not recorded). Some clones in this sample may be carry-over from other donors' samples. This CDR3 reads CASSFDTDRGMNQPQHF. The CDR3 nucleotides read TGTGCCAGTAGTTTCGACACGGACAGGGGAATGAATCAGCCCCAGCATTTT.